These T cell receptor beta chains were read from a single sample in a study of blood T cells in healthy people across ages. TCRdb redid the calling of the 5' RACE reads with MiXCR, one entry per CDR3 protein. The sample yields fewer than 1,200,000 distinct CDR3 sequences, approximately 25% seen once. These sequences were also reported in another study, on T cells of mothers and their children.

Source material: blood. These receptors were obtained from a girl aged 2 to 9 in good health. Both conserved end residues are part of each CDR3. Fields, in order: V gene, clone size, J gene, D gene, CDR3 DNA, CDR3 protein. D genes are given only for firm matches. Size tells how often a clone was seen (once, few, many) or the class of an expanded clone, and some rows leave it out.

TRBV3-1	.	TRBJ2-1	.	TGTGCCAGCAGCCAAAGTAAGCCGGGGAGCTCCTACAATGAGCAGTTCTTC	CASSQSKPGSSYNEQFF
TRBV7-2	few	TRBJ2-1	TRBD2	TGTGCCAGCAGATCCACTAGCGGGATGTCGGATGAGCAGTTCTTC	CASRSTSGMSDEQFF
TRBV11-2	.	TRBJ2-7	.	TGTGCCAGCAGCTCAAACTCCGTCTGGGAGCAGTACTTC	CASSSNSVWEQYF
TRBV29-1	.	TRBJ2-1	.	TGCAGCGTTGGGGCACTCTCCGGGAATGAGCAGTTCTTC	CSVGALSGNEQFF
TRBV20-1	.	TRBJ2-7	.	TGCAGTGCTGGGGGACGGGGTGGCGAGCAGTACTTC	CSAGGRGGEQYF
TRBV29-1	.	TRBJ2-5	.	TGCAGCGTTGAGGTCTGGGGCCAAGAGACCCAGTACTTC	CSVEVWGQETQYF
TRBV12-3/TRBV12-4	few	TRBJ1-4	.	TGTGCCAGCAGTACACCCCCTCTGGAAGGGGTAAGAGAAAAACTGTTTTTT	CASSTPPLEGVREKLFF
TRBV3-1	few	TRBJ1-6	.	TGTGCCAGCAGCGCCCGGACAGCGGCACCCCTCCACTTT	CASSARTAAPLHF
TRBV20-1	.	TRBJ2-7	TRBD2	TGCAGTGCTAGCGGCGGGAGTAGGAACTACGAGCAGTACTTC	CSASGGSRNYEQYF
TRBV5-6	.	TRBJ2-5	TRBD1	TGTGCCAGCATTCTCAAAGACAGGGAGACGATGAAGCAGTACTTC	CASILKDRETMKQYF
TRBV29-1	.	TRBJ2-4	TRBD1	TGCGGCGTTGCCACGGGACAGGGGTTACTAGCCAAAAACATTCAGTACTTC	CGVATGQGLLAKNIQYF
TRBV6-6	few	TRBJ2-3	.	TGTGCCAGCAGTTACTCTACTATCACAGATACGCAGTATTTT	CASSYSTITDTQYF
TRBV6-1	few	TRBJ2-7	.	TGTGCCAGCAGTCCAGTACAACCCCTGCCTTGGGGGCAGTACTTC	CASSPVQPLPWGQYF
TRBV6-6	.	TRBJ1-5	.	TGTGCCAGCATGGGCCCTTGGGACAAGGGTAATCAGCCCCAGCATTTT	CASMGPWDKGNQPQHF
TRBV29-1	few	TRBJ2-1	.	TGCAGCGCCAGCGAGGGCGGAGGGTTAAGGAATGAGCAGTTCTTC	CSASEGGGLRNEQFF
TRBV11-2	.	TRBJ1-6	.	TGTGCCAGCAGCCCAATACACGACAGTCCTTTTTCACCCCTCCACTTT	CASSPIHDSPFSPLHF
TRBV5-6	few	TRBJ2-5	.	TGTGCCAGCAGCTTGTGGGCGGGTGGGATTGAAGAGACCCAGTACTTC	CASSLWAGGIEETQYF
TRBV7-9	few	TRBJ2-5	.	TGTGCCAGCAGCGGGGCCTCTGGGGAGCAGTACTTC	CASSGASGEQYF
TRBV7-2	few	TRBJ2-5	.	TGTGCCAGCAGTGGGAGGGACAGGACTCAAGAGACCCAGTACTTC	CASSGRDRTQETQYF
TRBV5-1	few	TRBJ2-5	.	TGCGCCAGCTTCAGAGGGGGAGATCAAGAGACCCAGTACTTC	CASFRGGDQETQYF
TRBV27	.	TRBJ1-4	.	TGTGCCAGCAGTTTATCGCCCACGGATCAGGGGGAAAAACTGTTTTTT	CASSLSPTDQGEKLFF
TRBV11-2	.	TRBJ2-5	TRBD1	TGTGCCAGCAGCGACTGGACAGGGGATGTCAAGAAGACCCAGTACTTC	CASSDWTGDVKKTQYF
TRBV2	few	TRBJ2-7	.	TGTGCCAGCGTAACGGCCTCCTACGAGCAGTACTTC	CASVTASYEQYF
TRBV4-1	.	TRBJ2-5	.	TGCGCCAGCAGCCAACCTAGGGACCCGAAGAAGACCCGGTACTTC	CASSQPRDPKKTRYF
TRBV9	.	TRBJ1-6	.	TGTGCCAGCAGCGTGGGGTGGGGGAATTCACCCCTCCACTTT	CASSVGWGNSPLHF
TRBV7-2	.	TRBJ1-1	.	TGTGCCAGCAGCCTCCTGGACTCCGTGAACACTGAAGCTTTCTTT	CASSLLDSVNTEAFF
TRBV6-2/TRBV6-3	.	TRBJ2-1	.	TGTGCCAGCACCCCCTACCGGGCCTACAATGAGCAGTTCTTC	CASTPYRAYNEQFF
TRBV12-3/TRBV12-4	.	TRBJ2-1	.	TGTGCCAGCAGTCTAAAAGCGGGGACAGAGCAGTTCTTC	CASSLKAGTEQFF
TRBV28	.	TRBJ2-5	.	TGTGCCAGCAGTCCCCCCCAATTAGAGACCCAGTACTTC	CASSPPQLETQYF
TRBV10-3	.	TRBJ2-7	TRBD1	TGTGCCATCAGCGAGACCGGGACAGGTTACGAGCAGTACTTC	CAISETGTGYEQYF
TRBV6-4	few	TRBJ2-1	.	TGTGCCAGCAGTATGGGACGGCGAAACAATGAGCAGTTCTTC	CASSMGRRNNEQFF
TRBV28	.	TRBJ1-1	.	TGTGCCAGCAGTTTCGGTCGACAGATCAACACTGAAGCTTTCTTT	CASSFGRQINTEAFF
TRBV4-3	.	TRBJ1-2	.	TGCGCCAGCAGCCAAGAGGCGCGGATGTCCTATGGCTACACCTTC	CASSQEARMSYGYTF
TRBV29-1	.	TRBJ1-1	.	TGCAGCGTTGGAGAAGGAGACACTGAAGCTTTCTTT	CSVGEGDTEAFF
TRBV29-1	.	TRBJ1-1	.	TGCAGCGTTGAAGATGGGCAAAGGGCTTTCTTT	CSVEDGQRAFF
TRBV5-1	few	TRBJ2-5	TRBD1	TGCGCCAGCAGTCCTAACCCCAGGACAGGGGCGGAGACCCAGTACTTC	CASSPNPRTGAETQYF
TRBV7-8	few	TRBJ2-7	.	TGTGCCAGCAGCTTCGGGAGGGACAGGAGAGCCTACGAGCAGTACTTC	CASSFGRDRRAYEQYF
TRBV5-1	few	TRBJ2-3	.	TGCGCCAGCAGCTTGGTGGGAGTGCTCACAGATACGCAGTATTTT	CASSLVGVLTDTQYF
TRBV6-5	few	TRBJ1-2	.	TGTGCCAGCAGTTACTCGGAGGGGAAATATAACTATGGCTACACCTTC	CASSYSEGKYNYGYTF
TRBV11-2	.	TRBJ2-3	TRBD2	TGTGCCAGCAGCTTAGGTGCGGGGACTAGTATCTACCGGAGGACAGATACGCAGTATTTT	CASSLGAGTSIYRRTDTQYF
TRBV12-3/TRBV12-4	.	TRBJ1-4	.	TGTGCCAGCAGTTTAGCAGGCTTGGGTAATGAAAAACTGTTTTTT	CASSLAGLGNEKLFF
TRBV28	.	TRBJ2-1	TRBD2	TGTGCCAGCAGCCCCCGGGGGGTCGCCAATGAGCAGTTCTTC	CASSPRGVANEQFF
TRBV24-1	few	TRBJ2-3	TRBD2	TGTGCCACCAGTGTGGTTTCTAGCGGGCCATTCGCTGGATCAGATACGCAGTATTTT	CATSVVSSGPFAGSDTQYF
TRBV7-3	many	TRBJ2-3	.	TGTGCCAGCAGCTTGGGGGCTTCGGATACGCAGTATTTT	CASSLGASDTQYF
TRBV29-1	few	TRBJ2-1	TRBD2	TGCAGCGTTGAGAAGAGACTAGCGGTTGACAATGAGCAGTTCTTC	CSVEKRLAVDNEQFF
TRBV20-1	.	TRBJ2-5	TRBD2	TGCAGTAGCCTCAAGACTAGCGTCGCGGAGACCCAGTACTTC	CSSLKTSVAETQYF
TRBV20-1	few	TRBJ2-1	TRBD2	TGCAGTGCTAGAGCCCCTGGGCGGGGGTCCTACAATGAGCAGTTCTTC	CSARAPGRGSYNEQFF
TRBV19	.	TRBJ2-7	.	TGTGCCAGTAGTGCCCCGTCGGGGAATCCATCCTACGAGCAGTACTTC	CASSAPSGNPSYEQYF
TRBV5-1	.	TRBJ2-2	.	TGCGCCAGCAGCCGAGGTACAGGACCCACCGGGGAGCTGTTTTTT	CASSRGTGPTGELFF
TRBV12-3/TRBV12-4	few	TRBJ2-7	TRBD1	TGCGCCAGCACCACTACAGGGGGCTACGAGCAGTACTTC	CASTTTGGYEQYF
TRBV12-3/TRBV12-4	.	TRBJ2-3	.	TGTGCCAGCGGTGTCGGGGGCACAGATACGCAGTATTTT	CASGVGGTDTQYF
TRBV5-1	.	TRBJ1-4	.	TGCGCCAGCGGAAATGGACATTCAACTAATGAAAAACTGTTTTTT	CASGNGHSTNEKLFF
TRBV14	.	TRBJ2-5	TRBD1	TGTGCCAGCAGCCAAATGTTCGGGACAGGACAAGAGACCCAGTACTTC	CASSQMFGTGQETQYF
TRBV29-1	.	TRBJ1-4	TRBD1	TGCAGCGTACAAAGGACAGGGTATAATGAAAAACTGTTTTTT	CSVQRTGYNEKLFF
TRBV2	.	TRBJ2-7	.	TGTGCCAGCAGTCCCTACACCGGGGACACTTCAACCCAGTACTTC	CASSPYTGDTSTQYF
TRBV10-3	few	TRBJ1-4	.	TGTGCCATCAGTGACAATCCCCTTGCAACTAATGAAAAACTGTTTTTT	CAISDNPLATNEKLFF
TRBV6-1	.	TRBJ2-1	TRBD2	TGTGCCAGCAGTGAATCACTAGCGGGAGGGCCATGGGGTGAGCAGTTCTTC	CASSESLAGGPWGEQFF
TRBV5-6	many	TRBJ2-7	.	TGTGCCAGCAGCATAGACTTCTCCTACGAGCAGTACTTC	CASSIDFSYEQYF
TRBV5-5	.	TRBJ2-7	.	TGTGCCAGCAGCCCATCAGCCTACGAGCAGTACTTC	CASSPSAYEQYF
TRBV13	.	TRBJ1-2	.	TGTGCCAGCAGCTTAGGAGGCACACCAGGGTGGGGCTACACCTTC	CASSLGGTPGWGYTF